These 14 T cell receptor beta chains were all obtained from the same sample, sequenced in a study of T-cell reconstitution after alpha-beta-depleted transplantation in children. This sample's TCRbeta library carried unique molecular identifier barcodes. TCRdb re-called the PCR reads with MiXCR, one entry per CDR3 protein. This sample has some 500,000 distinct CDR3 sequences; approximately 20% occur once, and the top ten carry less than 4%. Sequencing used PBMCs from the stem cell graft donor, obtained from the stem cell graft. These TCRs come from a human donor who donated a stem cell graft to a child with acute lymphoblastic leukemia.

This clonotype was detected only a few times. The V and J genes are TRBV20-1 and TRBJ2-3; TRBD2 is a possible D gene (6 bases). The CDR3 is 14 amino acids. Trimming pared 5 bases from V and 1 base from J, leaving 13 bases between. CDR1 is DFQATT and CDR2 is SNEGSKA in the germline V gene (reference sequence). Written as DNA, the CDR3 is TGCAGTGCTGGCAGGACGGGGGGCACAGATACGCAGTATTTT. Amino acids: CSAGRTGGTDTQYF.

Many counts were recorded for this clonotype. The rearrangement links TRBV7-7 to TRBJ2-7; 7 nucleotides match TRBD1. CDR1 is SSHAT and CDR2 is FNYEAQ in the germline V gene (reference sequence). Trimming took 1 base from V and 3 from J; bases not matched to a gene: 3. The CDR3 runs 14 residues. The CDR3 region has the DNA TGTGCCAGCAGCTTAGGGACAGGTCTCTACGAGCAGTACTTC. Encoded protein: CASSLGTGLYEQYF.

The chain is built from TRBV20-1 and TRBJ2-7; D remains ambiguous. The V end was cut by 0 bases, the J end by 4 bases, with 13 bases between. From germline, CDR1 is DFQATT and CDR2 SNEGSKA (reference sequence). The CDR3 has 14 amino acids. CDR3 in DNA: TGCAGTGCTAGAGATTTCGAGATCGCTTACGAGCAGTACTTC. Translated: CSARDFEIAYEQYF.

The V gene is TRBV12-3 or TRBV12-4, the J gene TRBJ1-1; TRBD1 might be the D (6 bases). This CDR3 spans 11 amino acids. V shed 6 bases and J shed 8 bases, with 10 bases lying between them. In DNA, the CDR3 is TGTGCCAGCAGCGAAAGGGGGGAAGCTTTCTTT. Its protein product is CASSERGEAFF.

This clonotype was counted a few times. This CDR3 is CASSGLAGRFF. CDR3 DNA sequence: TGTGCCAGTAGCGGACTAGCGGGAAGGTTCTTC. This rearrangement joins TRBV19 to TRBJ2-1, with 12 positions matching TRBD2. CDR1 LNHDA and CDR2 SQIVND come from the germline V gene (reference sequence). The CDR3 length is 11 residues. The V gene end was trimmed by 6 bases and the J gene end by 15 bases; junction bases not matched to a gene: 3.

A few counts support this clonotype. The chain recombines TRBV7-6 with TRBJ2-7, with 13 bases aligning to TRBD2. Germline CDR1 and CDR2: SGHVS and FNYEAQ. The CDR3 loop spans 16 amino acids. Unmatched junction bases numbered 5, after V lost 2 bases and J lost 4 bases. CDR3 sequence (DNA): TGTGCCAGCAGCTTACAAACTAGCGGGAGGGCGTACGAGCAGTACTTC. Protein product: CASSLQTSGRAYEQYF.

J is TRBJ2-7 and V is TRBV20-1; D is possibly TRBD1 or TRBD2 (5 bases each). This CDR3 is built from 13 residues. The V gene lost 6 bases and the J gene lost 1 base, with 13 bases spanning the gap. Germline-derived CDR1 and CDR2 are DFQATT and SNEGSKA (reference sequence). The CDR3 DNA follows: TGCAGTGCCCCCCGGGACCTTTCCTACGAGCAGTACTTC. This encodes CSAPRDLSYEQYF.

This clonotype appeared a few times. This CDR3 is CSARDHHSLHNEQFF. The DNA for the CDR3 is TGCAGTGCTAGAGATCACCACTCCCTCCACAATGAGCAGTTCTTC. This chain uses TRBV20-1 with TRBJ2-1; no clear D gene. The CDR3 has 15 residues. Per germline, CDR1 DFQATT and CDR2 SNEGSKA (reference sequence). V was pared by 0 bases and J by 5 bases, with 14 bases between.

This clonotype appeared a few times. The CDR3: CAISDMTIPYEQYF. The CDR3 DNA follows: TGTGCCATCAGTGATATGACTATTCCCTACGAGCAGTACTTC. The V gene is TRBV10-3, the J gene TRBJ2-7, with D maybe TRBD2 (5 bases). The CDR3 totals 14 residues. V lost 3 bases, J lost 2 bases, and 11 bases lay in between. Germline V lookup: CDR1 ENHRY, CDR2 SYGVKD.

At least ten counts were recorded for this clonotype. In DNA form, the CDR3 reads TGTGCCAGCAGTCCGACAGAAAGTAATGAAAAACTGTTTTTT. Its protein product is CASSPTESNEKLFF. The chain joins TRBV12-3 or TRBV12-4 to TRBJ1-4; tentative D call: TRBD1 (5 bases). The CDR3 is made up of 14 amino acids. V dropped 5 bases and J dropped 4 bases, with 11 bases sitting between them.

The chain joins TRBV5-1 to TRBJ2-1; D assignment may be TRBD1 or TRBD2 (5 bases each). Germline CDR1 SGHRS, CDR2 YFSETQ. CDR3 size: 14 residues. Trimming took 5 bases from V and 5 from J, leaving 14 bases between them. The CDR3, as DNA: TGCGCCAGCAGGATCGGGGCGGCCAACAATGAGCAGTTCTTC. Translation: CASRIGAANNEQFF.

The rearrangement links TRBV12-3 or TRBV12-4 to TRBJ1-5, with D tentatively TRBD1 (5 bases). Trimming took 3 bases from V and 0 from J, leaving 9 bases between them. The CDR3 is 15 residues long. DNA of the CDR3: TGTGCCAGCAGTTTGGGACTAAGTAGCAATCAGCCCCAGCATTTT. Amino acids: CASSLGLSSNQPQHF.

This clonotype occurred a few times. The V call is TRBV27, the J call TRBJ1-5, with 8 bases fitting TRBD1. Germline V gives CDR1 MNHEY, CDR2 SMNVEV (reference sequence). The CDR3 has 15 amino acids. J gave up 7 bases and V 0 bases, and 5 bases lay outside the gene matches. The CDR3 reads CASSLSFQGAQPQHF. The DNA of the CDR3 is TGTGCCAGCAGTTTATCGTTCCAGGGGGCCCAGCCCCAGCATTTT.

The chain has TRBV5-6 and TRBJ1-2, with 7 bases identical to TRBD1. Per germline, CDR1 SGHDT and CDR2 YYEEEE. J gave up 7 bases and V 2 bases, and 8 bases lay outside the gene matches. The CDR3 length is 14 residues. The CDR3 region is CASSFMNRGGGYTF. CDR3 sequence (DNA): TGTGCCAGCAGCTTTATGAACAGGGGTGGTGGCTACACCTTC.